This record covers a single T cell receptor (beta chain). Its target is not known. This sample was included in a study of identical twins. Notes on the study in general: Beta out-of-frame sequences showed weaker excess sharing between twins.

TCRdb redid the calling of the 5' RACE reads with MiXCR, one entry per CDR3 protein. Here the sample spans 1.5 million to 2 million distinct CDR3 sequences, about 30% being singletons. This clonotype originated in a newborn girl in good health. What was sequenced was cord blood.

This chain's CDR3 is CSAQNPGASYEQYF. The CDR3 bases are TGCAGTGCTCAGAATCCGGGCGCTTCCTACGAGCAGTACTTC. The chain couples TRBV20-1 to TRBJ2-7, with no clear D. The V end lost 5 bases, the J end lost 1 base, and 15 bases lay between the germline ends. The germline CDR1 and CDR2 sequences are DFQATT and SNEGSKA (reference sequence). The CDR3 loop spans 14 amino acids.